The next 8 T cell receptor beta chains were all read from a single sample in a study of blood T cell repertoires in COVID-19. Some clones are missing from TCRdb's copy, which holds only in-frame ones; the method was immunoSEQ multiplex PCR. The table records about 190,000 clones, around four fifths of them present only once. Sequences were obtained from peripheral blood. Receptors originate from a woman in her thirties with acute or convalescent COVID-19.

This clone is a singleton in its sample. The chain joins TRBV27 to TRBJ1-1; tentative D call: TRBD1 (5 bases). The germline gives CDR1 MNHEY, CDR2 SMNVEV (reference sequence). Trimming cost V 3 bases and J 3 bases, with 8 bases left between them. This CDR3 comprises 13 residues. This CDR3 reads CASSLWGDTEAFF. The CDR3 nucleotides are TGTGCCAGCAGTTTGTGGGGGGACACTGAAGCTTTCTTT.

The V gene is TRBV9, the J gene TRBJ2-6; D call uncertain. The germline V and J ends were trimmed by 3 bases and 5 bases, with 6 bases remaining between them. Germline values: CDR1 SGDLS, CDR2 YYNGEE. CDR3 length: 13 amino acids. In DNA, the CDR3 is TGTGCCAGCAGCGATAGCCGGGCCAACGTCCTGACTTTC. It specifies CASSDSRANVLTF.

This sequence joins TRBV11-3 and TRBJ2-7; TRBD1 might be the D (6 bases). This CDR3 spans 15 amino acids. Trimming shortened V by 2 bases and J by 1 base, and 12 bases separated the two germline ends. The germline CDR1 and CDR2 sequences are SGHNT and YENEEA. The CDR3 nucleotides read TGTGCCAGCAGCTTAAAGGGGGTTCCATCCTACGAGCAGTACTTC. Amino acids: CASSLKGVPSYEQYF.

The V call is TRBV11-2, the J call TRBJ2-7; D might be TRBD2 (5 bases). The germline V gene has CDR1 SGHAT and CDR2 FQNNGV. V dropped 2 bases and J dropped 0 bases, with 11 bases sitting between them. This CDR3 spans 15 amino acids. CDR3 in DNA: TGTGCCAGCAGCTTAACGGCGGGTACCTCCTACGAGCAGTACTTC. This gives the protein CASSLTAGTSYEQYF.

The CDR3 region is CASSLNLQGARGYTF. CDR3 DNA sequence: TGTGCCAGCAGCCTCAACCTGCAGGGGGCACGGGGCTACACCTTC. The chain joins TRBV9 to TRBJ1-2; 8 nucleotides match TRBD1. V was clipped by 4 bases and J by 8 bases; unmatched bases: 13. The CDR3 is made up of 15 amino acids. CDR1 is SGDLS and CDR2 is YYNGEE in the germline V gene.

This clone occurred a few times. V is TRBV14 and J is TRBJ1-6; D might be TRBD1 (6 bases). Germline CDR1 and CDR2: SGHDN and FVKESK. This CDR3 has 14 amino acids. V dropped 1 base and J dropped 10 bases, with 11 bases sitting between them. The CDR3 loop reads CASSQVQGESPLHF. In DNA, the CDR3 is TGTGCCAGCAGCCAAGTACAGGGCGAATCACCCCTCCACTTT.

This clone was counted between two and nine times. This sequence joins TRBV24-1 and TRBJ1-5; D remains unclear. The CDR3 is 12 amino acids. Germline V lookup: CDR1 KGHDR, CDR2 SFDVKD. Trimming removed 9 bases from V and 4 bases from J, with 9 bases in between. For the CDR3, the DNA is TGTGCCACCCAAGAGGGAAATCAGCCCCAGCATTTT. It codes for CATQEGNQPQHF.

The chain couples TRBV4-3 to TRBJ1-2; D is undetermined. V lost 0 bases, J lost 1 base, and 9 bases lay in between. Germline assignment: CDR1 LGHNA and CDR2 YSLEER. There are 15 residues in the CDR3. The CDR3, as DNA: TGCGCCAGCAGCCAAGATTCCGCAGTTAACTATGGCTACACCTTC. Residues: CASSQDSAVNYGYTF.